Below are 15 T cell receptor beta chains sequenced from a single sample in a study of long-term antiretroviral therapy in people with HIV. The immunoSEQ assay was v3.0, run at survey level. Generated by immunoSEQ multiplex PCR, the TCRdb table keeps only in-frame clones and is missing some. The repertoire holds 24,000 or so clones, with 75% to 85% as singletons. The sequenced sample was unsorted PBMCs, obtained 0.5 years after starting antiretroviral therapy. The receptors were gathered from a woman aged 40 to 50 with HIV.

This rearrangement joins TRBV30 to TRBJ1-1; no definite D call. CDR1 and CDR2 from the germline V gene are GTSNPN and SVGIG (reference sequence). The length of the CDR3 is 15 residues. V lost 0 bases to trimming and J lost 3 bases, with 14 bases between them. CDR3 DNA sequence: TGTGCCTGGAGTGTCTTGACACTCGAAGACACTGAAGCTTTCTTT. It is translated as CAWSVLTLEDTEAFF.

This clone was found once. The V call is TRBV19, the J call TRBJ2-1; 8 nucleotides align to TRBD2. The CDR3 is 15 residues long. J was trimmed by 6 bases and V by 3 bases; bases with no gene match: 7. The germline CDR1 and CDR2 sequences are LNHDA and SQIVND (reference sequence). In DNA form, the CDR3 reads TGTGCCAGTAGTATGACCGGGGGGGCTTCCAATGAGCAGTTCTTC. Residues: CASSMTGGASNEQFF.

This sequence joins TRBV5-4 and TRBJ1-6; D is perhaps TRBD1 (5 bases). In germline, CDR1 is SGHNT, CDR2 YYREEE (reference sequence). This CDR3 comprises 15 residues. Trimming removed 0 bases from V and 10 bases from J, with 14 bases in between. In DNA, the CDR3 is TGTGCCAGCAGCTTGGGCAGGGCCCGCGGCTCACCCCTCCACTTT. Translated, it gives CASSLGRARGSPLHF.

J is TRBJ1-3 and V is TRBV12-5; TRBD1 matches 7 bases. The CDR3 consists of 18 residues. The V segment lost 0 bases and the J segment 3 bases; nucleotides outside the gene matches: 11. Germline-derived CDR1 and CDR2 are LGHNT and FRNRAP. CDR3 amino acids: CASGLVHPGQRFGNTIYF. In DNA, the CDR3 is TGTGCTAGTGGTTTGGTCCATCCGGGACAGAGGTTTGGAAACACCATATATTTT.

The rearrangement uses TRBV5-1 and TRBJ1-1; D is possibly TRBD1 (5 bases). This CDR3 has 14 amino acids. CDR1 is SGHRS and CDR2 is YFSETQ in the germline V gene. Trimming removed 7 bases at V and 1 base at J, with 14 bases between. In DNA, the CDR3 is TGCGCCAGCGCCCGCGGGGCCGCGAACACTGAAGCTTTCTTT. This translates into CASARGAANTEAFF.

Only one count was recorded for this clone. The rearrangement links TRBV7-3 to TRBJ2-1; TRBD2 matches 9 bases. This CDR3 comprises 13 residues. V shed 4 bases, J shed 10 bases, and the junction held 5 bases outside the gene matches. Germline CDR1 and CDR2: SGHTA and FQGTGA. The CDR3 region is CASSSASGKEQFF. The DNA of the CDR3 is TGTGCCAGCAGCTCGGCTAGCGGGAAAGAGCAGTTCTTC.

V gene TRBV7-2 combines with J gene TRBJ2-7, with D possibly being TRBD1 or TRBD2 (6 bases each). V dropped 4 bases and J dropped 0 bases, with 13 bases sitting between them. The germline V gene encodes CDR1 SGHTA and CDR2 FQGNSA. This CDR3 is 15 amino acids long. Here the CDR3 reads CASSYGGTSSYEQYF. The CDR3 DNA sequence: TGTGCCAGCAGCTACGGGGGCACAAGCTCCTACGAGCAGTACTTC.

The V gene is TRBV7-2, the J gene TRBJ1-2; the match to TRBD1 covers 7 bases. The CDR3 runs 15 residues. After removal of 1 base from V and 5 bases from J, the junction contained 7 bases not matched to a gene. CDR1 and CDR2 from the germline V gene are SGHTA and FQGNSA. CDR3 sequence: CASSLGGGARYGYTF. In DNA, the CDR3 is TGTGCCAGCAGCTTAGGAGGGGGCGCGAGGTATGGCTACACCTTC.

The CDR3 sequence is CASSGSGLSSYEQYF. The DNA of the CDR3 is TGTGCCAGCAGCGGTAGCGGGTTAAGCTCCTACGAGCAGTACTTC. The chain combines TRBV2 with TRBJ2-7; 7 nucleotides match TRBD2. The CDR3 has 15 amino acids. Trimming took 6 bases from V and 0 from J; bases not matched to a gene: 8. Germline V gene sequence: CDR1 SNHLY, CDR2 FYNNEI.

The rearrangement joins TRBV7-9 to TRBJ2-7; no firm D call. The CDR3 sequence is 12 residues long. CDR1 and CDR2 (germline): SEHNR, FQNEAQ (reference sequence). V was cut by 1 base and J by 1 base, with 2 bases left in between. The CDR3 nucleotides are TGTGCCAGCAGCTTAGAGTCCTACGAGCAGTACTTC. Encoded protein: CASSLESYEQYF.

This rearrangement joins TRBV9 to TRBJ2-2; D is perhaps TRBD1 (6 bases). Germline-derived CDR1 and CDR2 are SGDLS and YYNGEE. The V and J ends lost 4 bases and 7 bases respectively, with 11 bases between them. The CDR3 is 13 residues long. CDR3 loop: CASSPRTDGELFF. In nucleotides, the CDR3 is TGTGCCAGCAGCCCCCGGACAGACGGGGAGCTGTTTTTT.

The chain has TRBV27 and TRBJ1-6; 7 bases agree with TRBD1. V was pared by 1 base and J by 8 bases, with 5 bases of the junction left unmatched. Germline V CDR1 and CDR2: MNHEY, SMNVEV (reference sequence). The CDR3 loop spans 15 amino acids. The CDR3 DNA sequence: TGTGCCAGCAGTTTATATGAGGGGGCCCATTCACCCCTCCACTTT. This codes for CASSLYEGAHSPLHF.

The chain links TRBV19 to TRBJ2-1, with 10 positions matching TRBD2. J lost 4 bases, V lost 8 bases, and 2 bases had no gene match. The CDR3 runs to 13 residues. Germline values: CDR1 LNHDA, CDR2 SQIVND (reference sequence). CDR3 amino acids: CASRAGGYNEQFF. The CDR3 DNA reads as TGTGCCAGTCGAGCGGGGGGGTACAATGAGCAGTTCTTC.

The V gene is TRBV4-3, the J gene TRBJ1-2, with 9 nucleotides matching TRBD1. Germline CDR1 and CDR2: LGHNA and YSLEER. The CDR3 totals 17 residues. V was pared by 1 base and J by 8 bases, with 14 bases of the junction left unmatched. Here the CDR3 reads CASSQGFKGQGRLGYTF. DNA of the CDR3: TGCGCCAGCAGCCAAGGGTTTAAAGGACAGGGGAGACTCGGCTACACCTTC.

The V gene is TRBV5-6, the J gene TRBJ1-1; D is possibly TRBD1 (6 bases). V lost 4 bases and J lost 4, with 20 bases in between. The CDR3 loop spans 16 amino acids. Germline V gene sequence: CDR1 SGHDT, CDR2 YYEEEE. The chain's CDR3 is CASSHTVGGGATEAFF. The CDR3 DNA reads TGTGCCAGCAGCCACACGGTGGGGGGGGGCGCCACTGAAGCTTTCTTT.